The entry below gives a single T cell receptor (beta chain) sequence along with its context. What it binds is not known. Prior to thyroid surgery, none of the patients had received any treatment. In the original processing: CDR3 was compared across clinicopathological groups, and the resulting differences were used to build a distant-metastasis classifier for papillary thyroid cancer. TCRdb re-analyzed the PCR reads through MiXCR. These V and J calls originate from TCRdb's pipeline instead of the authors' own analysis. The sample has some 17,000 clones; roughly 25% are singletons. This record comes from a study of metastatic and nonmetastatic thyroid tumors. Study-level information: Repertoire comparison spanned blood and tumor or nodule tissue of malignant and benign thyroid patients.

Study-level points and caveats: Malignant thyroid tumors reportedly exceeded benign nodules significantly in TCR beta diversity, with the difference appearing in blood and tumor.

Sequenced material: blood. The TCR sequence derives from a male donor with papillary thyroid cancer or a benign thyroid nodule (not recorded which). Some clones in this sample may be carry-over from other donors' samples.

Written as DNA, the CDR3 is TGTGCCAGCAGCCACAAGCGGACTACCACAGATACGCAGTATTTT. This gives the protein CASSHKRTTTDTQYF. The chain joins TRBV3-1 to TRBJ2-3; D is perhaps TRBD2 (6 bases). Germline lookup yields CDR1 LGHDT and CDR2 YNNKEL (reference sequence). This CDR3 spans 15 amino acids. The V gene lost 3 bases and the J gene lost 2 bases, with 12 bases spanning the gap.